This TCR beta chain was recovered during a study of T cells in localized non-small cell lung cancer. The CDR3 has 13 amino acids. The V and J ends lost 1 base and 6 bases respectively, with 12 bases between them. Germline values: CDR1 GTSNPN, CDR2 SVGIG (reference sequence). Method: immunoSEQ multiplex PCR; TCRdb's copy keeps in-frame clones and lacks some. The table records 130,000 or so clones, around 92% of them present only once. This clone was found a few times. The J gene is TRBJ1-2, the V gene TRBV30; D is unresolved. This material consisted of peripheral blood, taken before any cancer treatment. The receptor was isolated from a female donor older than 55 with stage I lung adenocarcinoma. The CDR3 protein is CAWSAQFRDGYTF. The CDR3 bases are TGTGCCTGGAGTGCTCAGTTCAGAGATGGCTACACCTTC.